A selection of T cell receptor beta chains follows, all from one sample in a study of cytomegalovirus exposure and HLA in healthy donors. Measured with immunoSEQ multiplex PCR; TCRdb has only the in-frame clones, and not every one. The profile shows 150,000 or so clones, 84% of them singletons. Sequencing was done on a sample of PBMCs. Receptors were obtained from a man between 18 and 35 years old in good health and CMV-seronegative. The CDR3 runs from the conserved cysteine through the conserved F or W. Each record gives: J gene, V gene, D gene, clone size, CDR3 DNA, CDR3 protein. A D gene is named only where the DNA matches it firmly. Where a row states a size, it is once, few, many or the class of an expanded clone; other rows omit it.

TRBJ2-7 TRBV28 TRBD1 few TGTGCCAGCAGTTCGGGACAGGGGTACGAGCAGTACTTC CASSSGQGYEQYF
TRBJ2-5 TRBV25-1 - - TGTGCCGCAGGGGAGACCCAGTACTTC CAAGETQYF
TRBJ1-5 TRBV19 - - TGTGCCAGTAGCCCAGGGGATACGGGTCAGCCCCAGCATTTT CASSPGDTGQPQHF
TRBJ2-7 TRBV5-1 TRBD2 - TGCGCCAGCAGCTATAGCGGGTCCCCCATGTACGAGCAGTACTTC CASSYSGSPMYEQYF
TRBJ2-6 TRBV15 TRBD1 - TGTGCCACCAGCCCCGGGACAGTGCTTCGTCCCCACTTGGTTGAGGCCAACGTCCTGACTTTC CATSPGTVLRPHLVEANVLTF
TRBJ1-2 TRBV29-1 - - TGCAGCGTTGAATGGCTCAGCTATGGCTACACCTTC CSVEWLSYGYTF
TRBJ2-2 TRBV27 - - TGTGCCAGCAGTTTAGGACTACTGAACACCGGGGAGCTGTTTTTT CASSLGLLNTGELFF
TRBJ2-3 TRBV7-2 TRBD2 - TGTGCCAGCAGCTTAGACCCGGGACTAGCGGGAGGGCCCACAGATACGCAGTATTTT CASSLDPGLAGGPTDTQYF
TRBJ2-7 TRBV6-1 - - TGTGCCACCCGGGACACTAACTCCTACGAGCAGTACTTC CATRDTNSYEQYF
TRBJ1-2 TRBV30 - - TGTGCCTGGAGCGGGCCGGGGGGCTACACCTTC CAWSGPGGYTF
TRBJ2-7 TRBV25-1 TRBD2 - TGTGCCAGCAGGGGTGCGAGCGGGAGTCGCTACGAGCAGTACTTC CASRGASGSRYEQYF
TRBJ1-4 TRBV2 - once TGTGCCAGCAGAGAGGGGGGGGCCAGTGAAAAACTGTTTTTT CASREGGASEKLFF
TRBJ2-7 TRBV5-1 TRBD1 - TGCGCCAGCAGCCCCAGGGACAGCTACGAGCAGTACTTC CASSPRDSYEQYF
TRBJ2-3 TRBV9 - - TGTGCCAGCAGCCTATATCGTGGAGGTGCAGATACGCAGTATTTT CASSLYRGGADTQYF
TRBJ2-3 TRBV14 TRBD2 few TGTGCCAGCAGCCAATTGCGTTTCAGCGGGGCAGCCAGGGATACGCAGTATTTT CASSQLRFSGAARDTQYF
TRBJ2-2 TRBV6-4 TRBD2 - TGTGCCAGCAGTGAAAGCGGGAGTACCGGGGAGCTGTTTTTT CASSESGSTGELFF
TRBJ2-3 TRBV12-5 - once TGTGCTAGTGGTCCTCGGGTGCTCACAGATACGCAGTATTTT CASGPRVLTDTQYF
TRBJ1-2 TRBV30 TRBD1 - TGTGCCTGGAACCCGACAGGGGTTGGTGGCTACACCTTC CAWNPTGVGGYTF
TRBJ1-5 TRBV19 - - TGTGCCAGTAGTACCCTCTTGGGGAGGGGGGTTCAGCCCCAGCATTTT CASSTLLGRGVQPQHF
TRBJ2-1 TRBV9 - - TGTGCCAGCAGCGAGGGAGGAGGGCTAGAGGGAAATGAGCAGTTCTTC CASSEGGGLEGNEQFF
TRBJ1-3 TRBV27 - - TGTGCCAGCAGTTTATCACAATCACCTGGAAACACCATATATTTT CASSLSQSPGNTIYF
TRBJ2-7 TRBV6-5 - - TGTGCCAGCACTCCGCACCGTTACGAGCAGTACTTC CASTPHRYEQYF
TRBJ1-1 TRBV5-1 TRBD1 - TGCGCCAGCAGCTTGCGACAGGGCGGAAACACTGAAGCTTTCTTT CASSLRQGGNTEAFF
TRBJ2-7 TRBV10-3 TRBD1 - TGTGCCATCAGTGGGCCAGGGGGCTCCTACGAGCAGTACTTC CAISGPGGSYEQYF
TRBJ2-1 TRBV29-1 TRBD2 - TGCAGCGTTGCAGGGACTAGCGGTTCCTCCTACAATGAGCAGTTCTTC CSVAGTSGSSYNEQFF
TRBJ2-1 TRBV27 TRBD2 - TGTGCCAGCAGTAGACTAGCGGGAGTATTCGGGGCTGAGCAGTTCTTC CASSRLAGVFGAEQFF
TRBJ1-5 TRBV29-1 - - TGCACCCACTGTCGGACAATCCCAGGCAATCAGCCCCAGCATTTT CTHCRTIPGNQPQHF
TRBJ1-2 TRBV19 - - TGTGCCAGTAGTAAAACAGGGATCTATGGCTACACCTTC CASSKTGIYGYTF
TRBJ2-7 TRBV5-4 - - TGTGCCAGCAGCCTTGGGGCAGGCTACGAGCAGTACTTC CASSLGAGYEQYF
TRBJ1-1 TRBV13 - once TGTGCCAGCAGCCCCAGAGCGTCGCCCCGAGCTTTCTTT CASSPRASPRAFF
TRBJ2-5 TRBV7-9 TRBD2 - TGTTCCAGCAGCTTAGGACTAGCGGGAGTTTGGCAAGAGACCCAGTACTTC CSSSLGLAGVWQETQYF
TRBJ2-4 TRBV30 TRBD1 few TGTGCCTGGAGTGAGGGACAGATAAAAAACATTCAGTACTTC CAWSEGQIKNIQYF
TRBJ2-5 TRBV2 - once TGTGCCAGCAGTGAAGCGGGCACGTTCGAAGAGACCCAGTACTTC CASSEAGTFEETQYF
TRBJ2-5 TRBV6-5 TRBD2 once TGTGCCAGCAGTTCCACGGGACTATCAGAGACCCAGTACTTC CASSSTGLSETQYF
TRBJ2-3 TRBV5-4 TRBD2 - TGTGCCAGCAGGGTAGCGGGAGGGCCTTCAGATACGCAGTATTTT CASRVAGGPSDTQYF
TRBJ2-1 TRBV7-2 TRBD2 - TGTGCCAGCAGCTTAGTAGTGACAGCGGGAAATGAGCAGTTCTTC CASSLVVTAGNEQFF
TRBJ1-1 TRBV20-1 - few TGCAGTGCTAGACGGAACACTGAAGCTTTCTTT CSARRNTEAFF
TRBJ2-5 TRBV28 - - TGTGCCAGCAGTGGGGTCGGACTGCTACAAGAGACCCAGTACTTC CASSGVGLLQETQYF
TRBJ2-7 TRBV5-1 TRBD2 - TGCGCCAGCAGCAGGGGGACTAGCGGTAGTGAGCAGTACTTC CASSRGTSGSEQYF
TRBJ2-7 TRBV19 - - TGTGCCAGTAGTCCGCACCCGAGCTCCTACGAGCAGTACTTC CASSPHPSSYEQYF
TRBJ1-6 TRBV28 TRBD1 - TGTGGGACAGGGGGGCTTAATTCACCCCTCCACTTT CGTGGLNSPLHF
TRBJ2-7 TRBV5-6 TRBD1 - TGTGCCAGCAGCCCGGGACCGGGACAGGGCTTTGTCGAGCAGTACTTC CASSPGPGQGFVEQYF
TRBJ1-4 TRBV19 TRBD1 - TGTGCCAGTAGGGCCCGGGACAGCCAAAATGAAAAACTGTTTTTT CASRARDSQNEKLFF
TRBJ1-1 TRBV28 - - TGTGCCAGCAGTTCCCTAAGATCGAACACTGAAGCTTTCTTT CASSSLRSNTEAFF
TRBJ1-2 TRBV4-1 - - TGCGCCAGCAGCCAAGAAACACAGGGATTCAATGGCTACACCTTC CASSQETQGFNGYTF
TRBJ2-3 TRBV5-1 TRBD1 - TGCGCCAGCAGCGGGACAGGGGCGGGCACAGATACGCAGTATTTT CASSGTGAGTDTQYF
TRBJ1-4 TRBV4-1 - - TGCGCCAGCAGCCAAGCCGGAACAGCAACTAATGAAAAACTGTTTTTT CASSQAGTATNEKLFF
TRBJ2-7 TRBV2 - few TGTGCCAGCAGCACAACCTACGAGCAGTACTTC CASSTTYEQYF
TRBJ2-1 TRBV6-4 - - TGTGCCAGCGCTGCCGGGACAAGCGGCTCCGAGCAGTTCTTC CASAAGTSGSEQFF
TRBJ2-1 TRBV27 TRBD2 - TGTGCCAGCAGTTTAGGGACTAGCGGGAATAATGAGCAGTTCTTC CASSLGTSGNNEQFF
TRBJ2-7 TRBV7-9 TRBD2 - TGTTCCAGCAGCCTAACTAGCGGGAGGGACGAGCAGTACTTC CSSSLTSGRDEQYF
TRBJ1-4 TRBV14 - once TGTGCCAGCAGGAAGGGAGAGGAAAAACTGTTTTTT CASRKGEEKLFF
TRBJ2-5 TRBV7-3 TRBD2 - TGTGCCAGCAGCTTAGGGACTAGCGCGAAGACCCAGTACTTC CASSLGTSAKTQYF
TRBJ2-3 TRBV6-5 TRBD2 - TGTGCCAGCAATCCGCGGGGGGGCCGCTCCGATACGCAGTATTTT CASNPRGGRSDTQYF
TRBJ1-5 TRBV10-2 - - TGCGCCACAGGACAGTATAGCAATCAGCCCCAGCATTTT CATGQYSNQPQHF